This T cell receptor (beta chain) was captured by sequencing in a study of beta chain features in type 1 diabetes (dated by TCRdb to the late 2010s). Regarding the study in general: No differences in mean age, gender distribution, total cell number or subset yield were found between patients and healthy donors. Across all samples, roughly 110,000,000 sorted cells were examined, and cell number per subset correlated strongly with RNA yield. In the study, TCRB repertoires of sorted circulating CD4+ T cell subsets from recently diagnosed type 1 diabetes patients were compared with those of matched healthy donors. Regulatory and stem cell-like memory subsets were isolated from only 8 patients and about eight healthy donors, whereas naive and central memory subsets came from all 30 or so donors.

Spanning cysteine to phenylalanine, the CDR3 consists of 16 amino acids. Kept here is only the CDR3 DNA, which spans 48 bases and is read in frame from base 1. Via the germline V gene, CDR1 is SGHDT and CDR2 YYEEEE. Cut back by 2 bases and 2 bases, the V and J ends lie 16 bases apart. With regard to this clone: Its antigen is currently not known. No clone much larger than this one lies a single base away; base qualities are absent.

From each donor, a single peripheral blood sample of approximately 110 mL on average was drawn into heparinised tubes. A BD FACSAria II was used to sort naive, central memory, regulatory and stem cell-like memory CD4+ T cells with a panel that included CD45RO, CCR7, CD25, CD127, CD95 and CD27. Every sorted population had a purity above 95%. PBMCs were separated immediately by Lymphoprep density gradient centrifugation and were stained directly, without being cultured. So that batch effects would be minimized, each experiment stained and sorted samples in pairs, pairing one healthy donor with one patient. General study outcomes and caveats: Because cDNA was sequenced instead of genomic DNA, highly expressing activated cells could be over-represented, though the groups showed no difference in activation or CD3 levels. The naive, central memory and regulatory TCRB repertoires appeared to resemble one another more closely among patients than among healthy donors. A moderate but significant shortening of TCRB CDR3 length was observed in type 1 diabetes patients in all four CD4+ subsets. HLA sub-analyses involved small numbers of individuals, so any influence of HLA type on TCRB rearrangement remained unresolved. Shorter templates might be favored by PCR, yet because patient and control samples were amplified and corrected together, any such skew would affect both groups equally. Fewer insertions and more nucleotide deletions at VDJ recombination sites were observed in patients with type 1 diabetes, implying thymic rearrangement abnormalities.

The High Capacity cDNA Reverse Transcription Kit was used to reverse transcribe all of the isolated RNA, meaning that expressed TCRB transcripts were what got sequenced. Deep immunoSEQ sequencing was applied to naive, central memory and regulatory T cell samples, giving an average of roughly 3.6 million total reads per sample. Sorted cells were lysed in RLT buffer and RNA was extracted with DNase-treated RNeasy Micro or Mini kits, depending on cell number. To prevent cross-contamination, each cell subset was processed individually, whereas patient and healthy donor samples were processed jointly. The immunoSEQ multiplex PCR was used to amplify TCRB sequences from cDNA, yielding 87-bp fragments that span the CDR3 region. Sequencing of the amplicons was performed on the Illumina HiSeq platform. As for the original processing: Synthetic template baselines were used to correct PCR bias computationally, reads within Hamming distance 2 were collapsed together, and singletons that could not be merged were discarded. Reads were aligned against IMGT to assign V, D and J genes, CDR3 length and insertions or deletions at six rearrangement sites. Within each subset, clonotype counts were normalized to the number of sorted cells before true diversity and Gini coefficients were calculated with the tcR R package. The overlap coefficient, calculated on TCRB nucleotide sequences, was used to quantify repertoire sharing. Out-of-frame TCRB sequences from naive cells were analyzed to stand in for the pre-selection repertoire. Here the immuneACCESS table is served through TCRdb, limited to in-frame sequences with V and J called. Missing clones are a known gap in these copies; in checked studies unresolved V genes cover under half, and the rest lacks a known reason. V, J and clone size are taken as reported in that table, and D and trimming were inferred from the DNA itself. Here the sample has about 250,000 clones; roughly 15% occur a single time. The top ten constitute approximately 0.024% of the sample.

The receptor was isolated from a woman aged 40 to 50 in good health. Material: naive CD4+ T cells from blood. The label giving this sample's cell subset or site can be read as: true naive CD4+ T cells. The chain links TRBV5-6 with TRBJ1-1, and TRBD1 may be the D gene, going by 5 matching bases. CDR3 protein: CASSLSERGSNTEAFF. The DNA reads as follows: TGTGCCAGCAGCTTATCGGAAAGGGGCTCCAACACTGAAGCTTTCTTT. Reference TRBV5-6 and TRBJ1-1 proteins supply the regions before and after the CDR3; the full variable domain is: DAGVTQSPTHLIKTRGQQVTLRCSPKSGHDTVSWYQQALGQGPQFIFQYYEEEERQRGNFPDRFSGHQFPNYSSELNVNALLLGDSALYLCASSLSERGSNTEAFFGQGTRLTVV.